The source of this TCR beta chain is a study of cytomegalovirus exposure and HLA in healthy donors. In the PCR, 60 Vbeta and 13 Jbeta primers were used. Measured with immunoSEQ multiplex PCR; TCRdb has only the in-frame clones, and not every one. The table lists some 150,000 clones, about 85% of them singletons. Findings of the study overall: Later analysis identified several of the most significant clusters that appeared linked to common viral pathogens. Cytomegalovirus-associated TCR beta chains were listed, numbering roughly 150.

Points on this clone: Its antigen is currently unknown.

Sequences were obtained from PBMCs. The TCR originated in a woman between 18 and 30 years old in good health and CMV-seronegative.

CDR3 residues: CASSFGTANYGYTF. The CDR3 region has the DNA TGTGCCAGCAGCTTTGGGACAGCCAACTATGGCTACACCTTC. V usage is TRBV5-4 and J usage is TRBJ1-2; 7 nucleotides align to TRBD1. Germline CDR1 is SGHNT and CDR2 is YYREEE (reference sequence). The CDR3 has 14 residues. V shed 2 bases and J 2 bases; nucleotides not matched to a gene: 3.